This TCR beta chain was profiled in a study of T cell repertoires in cytomegalovirus infection. The overall study: As its CMV epitopes, the study selected recently identified HLA-C-restricted and well-studied HLA-B-restricted targets. CMV infection plus the matching HLA type was flagged by public TCR beta signatures. General study results and limits: HLA-C-restricted, CMV-specific TCR beta clonotypes were dominant ex vivo.

The germline CDR1 and CDR2 sequences are KGHSH and LQKENI. CDR3 length equals 13 residues. Trimming pared 6 bases from V and 11 bases from J, leaving 19 bases between. TCRdb re-called the reads with MiXCR, one entry per CDR3 protein. The sample lists around 430,000 distinct CDR3 sequences, about 42% occurring once. About this clonotype: Its antigen remains unidentified.

The TCR comes from a human donor in good health (CMV status not recorded). Some clones in this sample may be carry-over from other donors' samples. The starting material was cultured PBMCs, obtained from culture after CMV antigen stimulation. The chain combines TRBV18 with TRBJ1-1; tentative D call: TRBD1 (5 bases). The CDR3 DNA follows: TGTGCCAGCTCCCAGGCGGAGGCGGGGGTTGCTTTCTTT. Translating gives CASSQAEAGVAFF.